This T cell receptor beta chain was obtained from a study of CD8 T cells in ankylosing spondylitis. MiXCR was run by TCRdb on the 5' RACE reads, yielding one entry per CDR3 protein. The sample carries roughly 280,000 distinct CDR3 sequences, around 20% recorded once. CDR1 ENHRY and CDR2 SYGVKD come from the germline V gene. This CDR3 is 15 amino acids long. V was cut by 3 bases and J by 9 bases, with 15 bases left in between. The TCR sequence derives from a male donor with ankylosing spondylitis or in good health (not recorded which). This chain links TRBV10-3 with TRBJ1-6; D is perhaps TRBD1 (6 bases). Input material: blood, either unsorted or a sorted T cell fraction (not recorded which). The CDR3 protein is CAISETGFGVSPLHF. The CDR3 DNA reads as TGTGCCATCAGTGAAACAGGGTTCGGGGTTTCACCCCTCCACTTT.